This entry features one TCR beta chain sequence. This entry belongs to a study of technical replicates of blood from a handful of donors. TCRdb's copy holds only in-frame clones and misses some; the assay was immunoSEQ multiplex PCR. The profile covers more than 70,000 clones, with about 93% appearing a single time and 0.25% to 0.35% taken by the ten largest. The sequence was collected from a human donor in good health. Sequencing was performed on T cells isolated from PBMCs.

The CDR3 DNA follows: TGTGCCACCACGGGAATTCGAAACATTCAGTACTTC. It is translated as CATTGIRNIQYF. The rearrangement links TRBV6-5 to TRBJ2-4, with D maybe TRBD2 (5 bases). Trimming took 10 bases from V and 6 from J, leaving 13 bases between them. The germline CDR1 and CDR2 sequences are MNHEY and SVGAGI. The CDR3 covers 12 residues.